The TCR beta chain described here comes from a study of control samples from healthy donors and cancer patients. Assay used: immunoSEQ multiplex PCR; TCRdb lists only in-frame clones, some missing. The sample lists roughly 150,000 clones, 80% to 95% occurring once. Trimming took off 6 bases at V and 0 bases at J, with 7 bases between the two ends. Germline V gives CDR1 KGHSH, CDR2 LQKENI. The CDR3 has 13 residues. The chain combines TRBV18 with TRBJ2-3, with unresolved D. The TCR sequence derives from a woman in her 30s in good health. Sequenced: blood. For the CDR3, the DNA is TGTGCCAGCTCGTTGGACAGCACAGATACGCAGTATTTT. Protein product: CASSLDSTDTQYF.